The TCR beta chain described here comes from a study of blood T cell repertoires in COVID-19. For the study at large: Material from acute and convalescent COVID-19 was sourced from the United States, Italy and Spain. T cells, B-cell-depleted T cells, or PBMCs supplied cDNA or gDNA.

The authors' processing: Estimation of nucleated cell counts relied on the amplification of reference gene primers. Sequenced by immunoSEQ multiplex PCR; TCRdb stores in-frame clones only, minus some. V and J calls and clone size follow that table, whereas D and trimming were derived from the DNA. The table records around 40,000 clones, 60% to 80% of them present only once. From germline, CDR1 is SGHAT and CDR2 FQNNGV. The CDR3 is made up of 14 amino acids. Trimming removed 1 base at V and 2 bases at J, with 8 bases between. The source is a woman older than 75 with acute or convalescent COVID-19. The specimen sequenced was peripheral blood. The gene calls are TRBV11-2 and TRBJ1-2, with D perhaps TRBD1 (6 bases). As DNA, the CDR3 is TGTGCCAGCAGCTTAGGGCAGGGGAACTATGGCTACACCTTC. Translated, it gives CASSLGQGNYGYTF. Full variable domain (rest looked up from reference TRBV11-2 and TRBJ1-2): EAGVAQSPRYKIIEKRQSVAFWCNPISGHATLYWYQQILGQGPKLLIQFQNNGVVDDSQLPKDRFSAERLKGVDSTLKIQPAKLEDSAVYLCASSLGQGNYGYTFGSGTRLTVV.